This TCR beta chain was documented in a study of blood T cell repertoires in COVID-19. Study information: Spain, Italy and the United States supplied samples that represented acute and convalescent COVID-19.

Original processing notes: Counts of nucleated cells, estimated from reference gene primer amplification, were obtained. The assay was immunoSEQ multiplex PCR, and TCRdb's table has in-frame clones only and misses some. V, J and clone size were drawn from that table, and D and trimming were deduced from the DNA. This table holds 150,000 to 200,000 clones, less than 85% found once. V lost 7 bases, J lost 0 bases, and 4 bases stayed unmatched. Germline loops: CDR1 LGHNT, CDR2 FRNRAP. There are 15 residues in the CDR3. The sample taken for sequencing was peripheral blood. This chain joins TRBV12-5 and TRBJ2-1; TRBD2 matches 9 bases. The TCR sequence derives from an elderly woman with active or convalescent COVID-19. The CDR3 nucleotides are TGTGCTAGTGCCACTAGCGGGCGCTCCTACAATGAGCAGTTCTTC. This translates into CASATSGRSYNEQFF.